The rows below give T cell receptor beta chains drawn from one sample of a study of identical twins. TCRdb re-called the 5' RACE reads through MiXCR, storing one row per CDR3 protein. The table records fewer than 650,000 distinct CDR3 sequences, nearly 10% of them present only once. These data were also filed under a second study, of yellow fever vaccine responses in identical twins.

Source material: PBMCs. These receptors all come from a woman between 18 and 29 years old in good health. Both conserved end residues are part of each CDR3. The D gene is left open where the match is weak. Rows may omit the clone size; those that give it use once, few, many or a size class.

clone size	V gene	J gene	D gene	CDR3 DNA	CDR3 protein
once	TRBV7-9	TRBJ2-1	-	TGTGCCAGCAGCTTAACATGGGAAAAGCAGTTCTTC	CASSLTWEKQFF
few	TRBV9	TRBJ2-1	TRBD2	TGTGCCAGCAGCCCACCTAGCGGATACTCCTACAATGAGCAGTTCTTC	CASSPPSGYSYNEQFF
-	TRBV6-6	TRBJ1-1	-	TGTGCCAGCACTGGGGATTTGGAAGCTTTCTTT	CASTGDLEAFF
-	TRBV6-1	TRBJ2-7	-	TGTGCCAGCAGACCCCCAGGGATTGCGGTTTACGAGCAGTACTTC	CASRPPGIAVYEQYF
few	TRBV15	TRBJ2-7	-	TGTGCCACCAGCAGAGATAATCAGGGGAGAGAGCAGTACTTC	CATSRDNQGREQYF
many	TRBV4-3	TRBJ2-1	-	TGCGCCAGCAGCCAAGACAGAAACAATGAGCAGTTCTTC	CASSQDRNNEQFF
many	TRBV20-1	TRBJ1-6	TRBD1	TGCAGTGCTAGAGATTGGGGTACAGGGGACAATTCACCCCTCCACTTT	CSARDWGTGDNSPLHF
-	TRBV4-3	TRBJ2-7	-	TGCGCCAGCAGCCAAGAGCCTGGAGCCGAGCAGTACTTC	CASSQEPGAEQYF
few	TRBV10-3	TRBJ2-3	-	TGTGCCATCAGTGAGAGAGGAGGGGATGCTGACACGCAGTATTTT	CAISERGGDADTQYF
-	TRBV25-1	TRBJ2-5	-	TGTGCCAGCAGACCAGACAACCAAGAGACCCAGTACTTC	CASRPDNQETQYF
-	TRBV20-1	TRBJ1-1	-	TGCAGTGCTAGATTGGGATGGGGGACTGAAGCTTTCTTT	CSARLGWGTEAFF
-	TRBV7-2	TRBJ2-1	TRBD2	TGTGCCAGTAGTATTAGCGGGAGGGCCATTGATGAGCAGTTCTTC	CASSISGRAIDEQFF
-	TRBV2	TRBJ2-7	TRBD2	TGTGCCAGCAGTGGAACTAGCGGGAGTGATTACGAGCAGTACTTC	CASSGTSGSDYEQYF
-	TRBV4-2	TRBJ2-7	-	TGTGCCAGCAGCCTTCTGACTGGGACCTACGAGCAGTACTTC	CASSLLTGTYEQYF
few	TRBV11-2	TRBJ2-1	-	TGTGCCAGCAGCCCAGGGACGCTGGATTACAATGAGCAGTTCTTC	CASSPGTLDYNEQFF
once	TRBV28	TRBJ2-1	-	TGTGCCAGCAGCGCGACGGGACCTACCCTGAATGATGAGCAGTTCTTC	CASSATGPTLNDEQFF
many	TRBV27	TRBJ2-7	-	TGTGCCAGCAGTTTTTTGGACTCCTACGAGCAGTACTTC	CASSFLDSYEQYF
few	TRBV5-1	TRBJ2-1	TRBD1	TGCGCCAGCAGCGAGAGACAGGGGTCGGCAATCTTTGGTGAGCAGTTCTTC	CASSERQGSAIFGEQFF
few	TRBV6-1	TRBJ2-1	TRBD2	TGTGCCAGCAGCCTCAGAGCGGGAGGACGCTCCTACAATGAGCAGTTCTTC	CASSLRAGGRSYNEQFF
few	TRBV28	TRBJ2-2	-	TGTGCCAGCAGTCTTTTACGGGCGAGGGTAAACACCGGGGAGCTGTTTTTT	CASSLLRARVNTGELFF
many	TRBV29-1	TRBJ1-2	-	TGCAGCGTGGGTGTTGGCTTAGCTAACTATGGCTACACCTTC	CSVGVGLANYGYTF
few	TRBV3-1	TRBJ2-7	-	TGTGCCAGCAGCCTCGAACGGGTTCGGATCTACGAGCAGTACTTC	CASSLERVRIYEQYF
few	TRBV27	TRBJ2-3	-	TGTGCCAGCAGTCGAGCCGGAGATACGCAGTATTTT	CASSRAGDTQYF
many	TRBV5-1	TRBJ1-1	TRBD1	TGCGCCAGCAGGTTTGGACAGGGGGCAGTCGGTGACACTGAAGCTTTCTTT	CASRFGQGAVGDTEAFF
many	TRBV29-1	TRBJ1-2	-	TGCAGCGTTGAATCTTATTCGTGGGGATCGTATGGCTACACCTTC	CSVESYSWGSYGYTF
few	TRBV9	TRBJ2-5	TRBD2	TGTGCCAGCAGCGCGCCGGGACTAGCGGGGGGCATCCAGTACTTC	CASSAPGLAGGIQYF
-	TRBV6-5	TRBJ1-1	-	TGTGCCAGCAGTTACTTACAGGGGAACACTGAAGCTTTCTTT	CASSYLQGNTEAFF
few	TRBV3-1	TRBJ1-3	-	TGTGCCAGCAGCCGGGGCAGGGCTGGAAACACCATATATTTT	CASSRGRAGNTIYF
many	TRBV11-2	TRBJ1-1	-	TGTGCCAGCAGCTCTGGACCCCTTGGAGCTTTCTTT	CASSSGPLGAFF
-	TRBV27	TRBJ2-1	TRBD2	TGTGCCAGCAAGGGACTAGCGGGGGGTGGGGTCAATGAGCAGTTCTTC	CASKGLAGGGVNEQFF
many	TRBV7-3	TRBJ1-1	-	TGTGCCAGCAGCTTAGGCCAGGGTATAGGGGACACTGAAGCTTTCTTT	CASSLGQGIGDTEAFF
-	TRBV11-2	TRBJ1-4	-	TGTGCCAGCAGCTTAGGAAGCAGGGGAGGTGAAAAACTGTTTTTT	CASSLGSRGGEKLFF
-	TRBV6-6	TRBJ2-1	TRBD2	TGTGCCAGCAGTTATGCTAGCGGCGGTGAGCAGTTCTTC	CASSYASGGEQFF
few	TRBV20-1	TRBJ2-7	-	TGCAGTGCTCGAAGACAGGGAGGCGACGAGCAGTACTTC	CSARRQGGDEQYF
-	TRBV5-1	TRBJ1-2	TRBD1	TGCGCCAGCAGCCAACAGGGGGCAAGCTATGGCTACACCTTC	CASSQQGASYGYTF
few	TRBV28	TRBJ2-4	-	TGTGCCAGCAGTTCACCCGGGACCCCCGGATCCCAAAACATTCAGTACTTC	CASSSPGTPGSQNIQYF
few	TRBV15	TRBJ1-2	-	TGTGCCACCAGCAGAGTGGCCAGCGTCTATGGCTACACCTTC	CATSRVASVYGYTF
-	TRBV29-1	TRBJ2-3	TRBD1	TGCAGCGTGACGACAGGGAGAAGCACAGATACGCAGTATTTT	CSVTTGRSTDTQYF
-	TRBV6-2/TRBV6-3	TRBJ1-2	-	TGTGCCAGCAGTATCTCTTCCGGACCTAACTATGGCTACACCTTC	CASSISSGPNYGYTF
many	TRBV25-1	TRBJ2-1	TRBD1	TGTGCCAGCAGTGAAGATTTGACAGGGATCTACAATGAGCAGTTCTTC	CASSEDLTGIYNEQFF
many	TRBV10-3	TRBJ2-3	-	TGTGCCATCATGGAGGGGCCCACAGATACGCAGTATTTT	CAIMEGPTDTQYF
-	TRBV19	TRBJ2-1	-	TGTGCCAGTGGACAGCAACCCAATGAGCAGTTCTTC	CASGQQPNEQFF
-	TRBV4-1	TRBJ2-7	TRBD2	TGCGCCAGCAGCCAAGATAGTGGTTTGGGGACTAGCGGGACGTACGAGCAGTACTTC	CASSQDSGLGTSGTYEQYF
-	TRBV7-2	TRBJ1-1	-	TGTGCCAGCAGCTTAGCCCCTCCCCACTCGCGGGAGACTGAAGCTTTCTTT	CASSLAPPHSRETEAFF
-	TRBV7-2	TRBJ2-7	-	TGTGCCAGCAGCTTTAGTGGACTCCCCGACGAGCAGTACTTC	CASSFSGLPDEQYF
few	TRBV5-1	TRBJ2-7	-	TGCGCCAGCAGCCCCGCGGGTAAAGGCTACGAGCAGTACTTC	CASSPAGKGYEQYF
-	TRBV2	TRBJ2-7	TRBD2	TGTGCCAGCAGTGAAGAAGGTAGAGCGGGGGACTCCTACGAGCAGTACTTC	CASSEEGRAGDSYEQYF
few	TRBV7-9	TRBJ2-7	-	TGTGCCAGCAGCCTGACCCAGGGTTTAGGTTCGAACGAGCAGTACTTC	CASSLTQGLGSNEQYF
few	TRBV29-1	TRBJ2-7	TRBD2	TGCAGCGTTGGGGAGGGTAACGAGCAGTACTTC	CSVGEGNEQYF
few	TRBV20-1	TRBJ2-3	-	TGCAGTGCTAGCCCCCTTTTTGGCTTCACAGATACGCAGTATTTT	CSASPLFGFTDTQYF
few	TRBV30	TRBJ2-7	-	TGTGCCTGGGAAGGGACTTACGAGCAGTACTTC	CAWEGTYEQYF
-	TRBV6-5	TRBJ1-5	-	TGTGCCAGCAGTTCAAGACTGGAGGGACAGCCCCAGCATTTT	CASSSRLEGQPQHF